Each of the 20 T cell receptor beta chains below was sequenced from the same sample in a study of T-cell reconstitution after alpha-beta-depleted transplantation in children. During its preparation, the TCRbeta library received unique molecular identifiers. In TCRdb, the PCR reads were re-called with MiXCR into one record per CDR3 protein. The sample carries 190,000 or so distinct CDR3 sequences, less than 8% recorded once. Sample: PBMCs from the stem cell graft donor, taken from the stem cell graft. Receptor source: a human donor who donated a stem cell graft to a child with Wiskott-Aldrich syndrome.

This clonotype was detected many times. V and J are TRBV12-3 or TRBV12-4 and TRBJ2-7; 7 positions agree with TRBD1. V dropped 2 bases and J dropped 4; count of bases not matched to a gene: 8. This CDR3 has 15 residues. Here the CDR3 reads CASSLSGTATYEQYF. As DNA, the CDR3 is TGTGCCAGCAGTTTATCAGGGACAGCTACTTACGAGCAGTACTTC.

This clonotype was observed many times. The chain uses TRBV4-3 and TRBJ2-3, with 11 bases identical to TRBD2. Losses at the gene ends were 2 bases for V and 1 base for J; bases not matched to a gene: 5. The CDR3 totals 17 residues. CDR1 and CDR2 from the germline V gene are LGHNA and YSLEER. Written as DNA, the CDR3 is TGCGCCAGCAGCCAACCGCAACTAGCGGGAGGCACAGATACGCAGTATTTT. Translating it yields CASSQPQLAGGTDTQYF.

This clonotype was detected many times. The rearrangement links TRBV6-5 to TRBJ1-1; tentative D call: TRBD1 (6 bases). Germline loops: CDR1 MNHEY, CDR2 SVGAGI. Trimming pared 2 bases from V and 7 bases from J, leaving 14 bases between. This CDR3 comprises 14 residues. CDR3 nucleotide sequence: TGTGCCAGCAGTTACAACAGGGTGGGAATTGAAGCTTTCTTT. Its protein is CASSYNRVGIEAFF.

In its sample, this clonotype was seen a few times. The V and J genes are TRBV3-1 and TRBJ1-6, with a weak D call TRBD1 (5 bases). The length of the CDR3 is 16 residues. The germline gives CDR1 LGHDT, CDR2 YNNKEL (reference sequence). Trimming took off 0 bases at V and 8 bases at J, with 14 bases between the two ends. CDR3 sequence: CASSQDPRQLHSPLHF. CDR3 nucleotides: TGTGCCAGCAGCCAAGATCCAAGACAGCTCCATTCACCCCTCCACTTT.

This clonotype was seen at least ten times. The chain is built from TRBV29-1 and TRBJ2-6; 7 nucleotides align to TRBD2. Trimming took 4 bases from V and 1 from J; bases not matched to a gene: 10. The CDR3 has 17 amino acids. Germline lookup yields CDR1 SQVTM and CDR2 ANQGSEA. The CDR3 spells CSVVGTNLPSGANVLTF. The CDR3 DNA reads TGCAGCGTTGTCGGGACTAATCTTCCATCTGGGGCCAACGTCCTGACTTTC.

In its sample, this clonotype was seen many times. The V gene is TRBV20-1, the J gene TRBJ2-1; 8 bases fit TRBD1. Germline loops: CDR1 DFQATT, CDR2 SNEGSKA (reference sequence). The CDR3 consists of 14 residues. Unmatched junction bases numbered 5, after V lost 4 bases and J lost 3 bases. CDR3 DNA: TGCAGTGCTACGAGACAGGGGAGCTACAATGAGCAGTTCTTC. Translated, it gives CSATRQGSYNEQFF.

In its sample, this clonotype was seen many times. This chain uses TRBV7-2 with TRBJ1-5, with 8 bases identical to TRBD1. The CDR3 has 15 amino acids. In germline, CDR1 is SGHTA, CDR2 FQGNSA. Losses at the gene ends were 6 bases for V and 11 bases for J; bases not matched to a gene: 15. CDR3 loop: CASSQTGVPQEAQHF. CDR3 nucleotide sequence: TGTGCCAGCAGTCAGACAGGGGTGCCCCAAGAGGCCCAGCATTTT.

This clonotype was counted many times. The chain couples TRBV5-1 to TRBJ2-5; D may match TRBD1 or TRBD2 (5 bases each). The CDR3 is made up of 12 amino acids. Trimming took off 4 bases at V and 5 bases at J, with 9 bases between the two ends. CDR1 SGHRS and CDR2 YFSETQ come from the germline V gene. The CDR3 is CASSDEGETQYF. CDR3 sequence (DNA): TGCGCCAGCAGCGACGAGGGGGAGACCCAGTACTTC. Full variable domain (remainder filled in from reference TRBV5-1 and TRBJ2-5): KAGVTQTPRYLIKTRGQQVTLSCSPISGHRSVSWYQQTPGQGLQFLFEYFSETQRNKGNFPGRFSGRQFSNSRSEMNVSTLELGDSALYLCASSDEGETQYFGPGTRLLVL.

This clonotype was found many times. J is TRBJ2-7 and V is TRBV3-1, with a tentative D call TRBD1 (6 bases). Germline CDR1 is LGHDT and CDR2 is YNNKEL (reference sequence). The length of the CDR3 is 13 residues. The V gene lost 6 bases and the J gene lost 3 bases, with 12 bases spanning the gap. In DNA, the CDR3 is TGTGCCAGCAGGTCGGACAGACTCTACGAGCAGTACTTC. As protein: CASRSDRLYEQYF.

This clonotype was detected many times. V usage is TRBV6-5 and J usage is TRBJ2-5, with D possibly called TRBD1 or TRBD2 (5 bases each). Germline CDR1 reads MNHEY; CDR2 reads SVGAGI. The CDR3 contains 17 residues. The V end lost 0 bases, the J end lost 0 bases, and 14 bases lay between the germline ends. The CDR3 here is CASSYSRARVYQETQYF. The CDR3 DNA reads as TGTGCCAGCAGTTACTCGAGGGCCAGGGTATACCAAGAGACCCAGTACTTC.

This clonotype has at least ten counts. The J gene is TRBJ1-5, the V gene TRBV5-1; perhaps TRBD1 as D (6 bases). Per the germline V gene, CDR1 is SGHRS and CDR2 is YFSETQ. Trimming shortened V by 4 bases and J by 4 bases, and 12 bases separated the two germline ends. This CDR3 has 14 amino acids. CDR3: CASSTGTPNQPQHF. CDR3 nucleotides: TGCGCCAGCAGCACCGGGACACCAAATCAGCCCCAGCATTTT.

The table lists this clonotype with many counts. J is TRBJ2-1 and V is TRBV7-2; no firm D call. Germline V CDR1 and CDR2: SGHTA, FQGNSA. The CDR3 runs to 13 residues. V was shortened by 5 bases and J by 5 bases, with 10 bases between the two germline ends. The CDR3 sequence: CASSPGPDNEQFF. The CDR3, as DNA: TGTGCCAGCAGCCCCGGGCCCGACAATGAGCAGTTCTTC.

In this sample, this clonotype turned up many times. The CDR3 DNA sequence: TGCGCCAGCAGCCTCACCCCCGCGCTTTCGAACACCGGGGAGCTGTTTTTT. It yields the protein CASSLTPALSNTGELFF. V usage is TRBV4-1 and J usage is TRBJ2-2, with D hard to call. Germline V CDR1 and CDR2: MGHRA, YSYEKL. The length of the CDR3 is 17 residues. V was cut by 4 bases and J by 0 bases, with 15 bases left in between.

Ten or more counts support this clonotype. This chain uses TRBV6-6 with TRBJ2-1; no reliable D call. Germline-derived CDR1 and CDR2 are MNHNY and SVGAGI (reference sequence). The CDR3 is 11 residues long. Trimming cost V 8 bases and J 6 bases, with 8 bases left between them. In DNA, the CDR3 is TGTGCCAGCGCGTTAACCAATGAGCAGTTCTTC. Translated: CASALTNEQFF.

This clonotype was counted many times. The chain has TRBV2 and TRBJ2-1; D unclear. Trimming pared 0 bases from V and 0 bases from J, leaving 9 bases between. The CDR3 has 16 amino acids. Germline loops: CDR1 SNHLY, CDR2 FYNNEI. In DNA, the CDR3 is TGTGCCAGCAGTGAAGCTCAGCCTCTCTCCTACAATGAGCAGTTCTTC. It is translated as CASSEAQPLSYNEQFF.

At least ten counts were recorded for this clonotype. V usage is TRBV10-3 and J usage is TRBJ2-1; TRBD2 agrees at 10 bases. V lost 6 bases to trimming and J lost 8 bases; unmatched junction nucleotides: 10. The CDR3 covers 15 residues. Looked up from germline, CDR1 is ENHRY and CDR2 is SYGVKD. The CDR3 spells CAISSSSGREHEQFF. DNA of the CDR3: TGTGCCATCAGCTCATCTAGCGGGAGAGAACATGAGCAGTTCTTC.

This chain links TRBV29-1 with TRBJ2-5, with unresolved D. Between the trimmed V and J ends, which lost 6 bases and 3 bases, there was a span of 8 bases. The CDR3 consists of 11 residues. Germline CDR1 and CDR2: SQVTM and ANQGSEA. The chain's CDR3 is CSVRSEETQYF. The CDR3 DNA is TGCAGCGTCCGCTCAGAAGAGACCCAGTACTTC.

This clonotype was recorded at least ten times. CDR3 nucleotide sequence: TGCAGCTTCCTGGGAGGCGCGAACACCGGGGAGCTGTTTTTT. Translation: CSFLGGANTGELFF. V usage is TRBV29-1 and J usage is TRBJ2-2; D might be TRBD2 (6 bases). The germline CDR1 and CDR2 sequences are SQVTM and ANQGSEA. The CDR3 sequence is 14 residues long. V dropped 8 bases and J dropped 0 bases, with 13 bases sitting between them.

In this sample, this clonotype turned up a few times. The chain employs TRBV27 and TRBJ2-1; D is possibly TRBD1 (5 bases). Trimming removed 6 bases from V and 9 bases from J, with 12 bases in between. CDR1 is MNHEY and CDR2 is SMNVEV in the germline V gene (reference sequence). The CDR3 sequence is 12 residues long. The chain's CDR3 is CASRTQGREQFF. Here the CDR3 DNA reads TGTGCCAGCAGAACTCAGGGTCGTGAGCAGTTCTTC.

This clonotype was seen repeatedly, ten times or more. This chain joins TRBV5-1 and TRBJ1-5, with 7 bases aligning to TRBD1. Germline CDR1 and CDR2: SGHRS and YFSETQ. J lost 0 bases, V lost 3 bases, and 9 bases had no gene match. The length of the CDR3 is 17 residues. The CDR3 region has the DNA TGCGCCAGCAGCTATGGTCAGGGGGGCCATAGCAATCAGCCCCAGCATTTT. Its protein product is CASSYGQGGHSNQPQHF.